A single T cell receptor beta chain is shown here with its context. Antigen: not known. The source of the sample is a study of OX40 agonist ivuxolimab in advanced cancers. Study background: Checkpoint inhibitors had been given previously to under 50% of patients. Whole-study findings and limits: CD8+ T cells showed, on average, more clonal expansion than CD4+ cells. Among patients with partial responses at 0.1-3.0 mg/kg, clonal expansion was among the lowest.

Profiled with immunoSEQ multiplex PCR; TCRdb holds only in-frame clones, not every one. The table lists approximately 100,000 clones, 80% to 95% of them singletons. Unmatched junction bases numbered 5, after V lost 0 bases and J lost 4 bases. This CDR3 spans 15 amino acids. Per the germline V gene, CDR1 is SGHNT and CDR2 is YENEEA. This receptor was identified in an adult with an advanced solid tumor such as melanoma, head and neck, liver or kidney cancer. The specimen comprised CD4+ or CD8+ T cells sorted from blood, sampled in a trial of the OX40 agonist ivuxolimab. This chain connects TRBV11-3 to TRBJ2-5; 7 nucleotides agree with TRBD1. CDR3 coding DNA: TGTGCCAGCAGCTTAGATCCAGGGGGAATAGAGACCCAGTACTTC. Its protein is CASSLDPGGIETQYF.